These 31 T cell receptor beta chains were sequenced from one sample in a study of cytomegalovirus exposure and HLA in healthy donors. Researchers ran the PCR with 60 Vbeta and 13 Jbeta primers. Using immunoSEQ multiplex PCR, the repertoire was profiled, and TCRdb retains in-frame clones only, with some absent. The sample carries fewer than 150,000 clones, approximately 80% recorded once. The sample comprised PBMCs. Source of these receptors: a male donor in good health and CMV-seronegative.

This clone showed up just once. The rearrangement uses TRBV6-6 and TRBJ2-3, with 11 bases matching TRBD2. CDR3 length: 15 amino acids. J lost 1 base, V lost 6 bases, and 3 bases had no gene match. Looked up from germline, CDR1 is MNHNY and CDR2 is SVGAGI (reference sequence). In DNA form, the CDR3 reads TGTGCCAGCAGCCCGACTAGCGGGGGCACAGATACGCAGTATTTT. Protein sequence: CASSPTSGGTDTQYF.

J is TRBJ1-5 and V is TRBV11-2; tentatively, D is TRBD1 (6 bases). The CDR3 has 13 amino acids. V gave up 2 bases and J gave up 7 bases, with 9 bases separating them. Germline V gene sequence: CDR1 SGHAT, CDR2 FQNNGV. The CDR3, as DNA: TGTGCCAGCAGCTTAAGCAGGGGCCAGCCCCAGCATTTT. It encodes CASSLSRGQPQHF.

For this clone: This CDR3 is also generated by other DNA sequences in the sample. This sequence joins TRBV6-5 and TRBJ2-2; TRBD2 matches at 11 bases. V lost 6 bases, J lost 0 bases, and 0 bases stayed unmatched. CDR1 is MNHEY, CDR2 SVGAGI, per germline. This CDR3 has 15 amino acids. The CDR3 here is CASRLAGANTGELFF. The DNA for the CDR3 is TGTGCCAGCAGACTAGCGGGGGCGAACACCGGGGAGCTGTTTTTT.

This clone was detected a few times. This chain uses TRBV5-6 with TRBJ1-6; 11 nucleotides match TRBD1. With V trimmed by 4 bases and J by 3 bases, 0 bases remained unmatched. The CDR3 extends over 15 amino acids. CDR1 and CDR2 (germline): SGHDT, YYEEEE. The CDR3 coding sequence is TGTGCCAGCAGCGGGACAGGGGGCTATAATTCACCCCTCCACTTT. It codes for CASSGTGGYNSPLHF.

The gene calls are TRBV5-1 and TRBJ2-1, with TRBD1 as a possible D gene (6 bases). The CDR3 is made up of 17 amino acids. Trimming pared 4 bases from V and 3 bases from J, leaving 20 bases between. The germline V gene encodes CDR1 SGHRS and CDR2 YFSETQ. The CDR3 spells CASSPGPSPRGYNEQFF. DNA of the CDR3: TGCGCCAGCAGCCCCGGGCCCTCCCCCAGGGGCTACAATGAGCAGTTCTTC.

The chain uses TRBV19 and TRBJ2-6, with 7 bases fitting TRBD2. With V trimmed by 5 bases and J by 0 bases, 7 bases remained unmatched. Germline V CDR1 and CDR2: LNHDA, SQIVND (reference sequence). This CDR3 spans 17 amino acids. CDR3 DNA sequence: TGTGCCAGTAGTGGGGGGGGACGGATCTCTGGGGCCAACGTCCTGACTTTC. Its protein is CASSGGGRISGANVLTF.

This clone appeared a few times. The chain combines TRBV4-2 with TRBJ1-4, with 7 bases fitting TRBD1. The CDR3 is made up of 17 amino acids. J gave up 5 bases and V 5 bases, and 14 bases lay outside the gene matches. Germline V CDR1 and CDR2: LGHNA, YNFKEQ. CDR3 region: CASSVRQGAIQNEKLFF. CDR3 DNA sequence: TGTGCCAGCAGCGTTCGACAGGGAGCAATACAGAATGAAAAACTGTTTTTT.

This clone was seen just once. V is TRBV5-6 and J is TRBJ2-7, with TRBD1 identical over 9 bases. J was trimmed by 6 bases and V by 5 bases; bases with no gene match: 6. Per germline, CDR1 SGHDT and CDR2 YYEEEE. This CDR3 has 13 residues. The CDR3 region is CASRRTGGREQYF. The CDR3 nucleotides are TGTGCCAGCAGACGAACAGGGGGCCGCGAGCAGTACTTC.

The genes are TRBV7-2 and TRBJ2-7; D perhaps matches TRBD1 (6 bases). Germline CDR1 reads SGHTA; CDR2 reads FQGNSA. Trimming left V 2 bases short and J 3 bases short, with 11 bases between. The CDR3 contains 14 residues. CDR3 sequence: CASSLSSQGYEQYF. The CDR3 coding sequence is TGTGCCAGCAGCTTATCATCACAGGGCTACGAGCAGTACTTC.

This clone was observed a few times. This chain links TRBV4-1 with TRBJ1-6, with D possibly matching TRBD1 (5 bases). The CDR3 contains 17 residues. V lost 0 bases, J lost 0 bases, and 9 bases lay in between. The germline gives CDR1 MGHRA, CDR2 YSYEKL. CDR3 region: CASSQEADSSYNSPLHF. The CDR3 coding sequence is TGCGCCAGCAGCCAAGAGGCAGACAGCTCCTATAATTCACCCCTCCACTTT.

CDR3 loop: CASSLEDSGGELFF. The CDR3 coding sequence is TGTGCCAGCAGCTTAGAGGACAGTGGCGGGGAGCTGTTTTTT. This chain joins TRBV7-9 and TRBJ2-2, with D possibly TRBD1 on 6 matching bases. Trimming took off 1 base at V and 7 bases at J, with 10 bases between the two ends. This CDR3 spans 14 amino acids. Germline V gives CDR1 SEHNR, CDR2 FQNEAQ (reference sequence).

This clone appeared a few times. The chain uses TRBV6-1 and TRBJ1-1; 7 nucleotides align to TRBD1. V lost 5 bases, J lost 8 bases, and 8 bases stayed unmatched. Germline lookup yields CDR1 MNHNS and CDR2 SASEGT. The CDR3 has 13 amino acids. The CDR3 DNA reads as TGTGCCAGCAGTCGAAAAACAGGGGCCGAAGCTTTCTTT. Protein: CASSRKTGAEAFF.

This rearrangement joins TRBV29-1 to TRBJ1-1; the match to TRBD1 covers 8 bases. This CDR3 has 14 amino acids. From germline, CDR1 is SQVTM and CDR2 ANQGSEA. The J segment lost 3 bases and the V segment lost 6 bases, leaving 9 bases of the junction unmatched. DNA of the CDR3: TGCAGCGTACGACAGGGGATCCCCCACACTGAAGCTTTCTTT. Protein: CSVRQGIPHTEAFF.

The chain employs TRBV18 and TRBJ1-5; tentatively, D is TRBD1 (5 bases). Trimming removed 1 base from V and 4 bases from J, with 14 bases in between. CDR3 length: 16 residues. Looked up from germline, CDR1 is KGHSH and CDR2 is LQKENI. The DNA for the CDR3 is TGTGCCAGCTCACCACGGGCTGGGGCCCTTAATCAGCCCCAGCATTTT. Amino acids: CASSPRAGALNQPQHF.

The genes are TRBV30 and TRBJ2-1; D possibly corresponds to TRBD1 (5 bases). Germline CDR1 is GTSNPN and CDR2 is SVGIG (reference sequence). Between the trimmed V and J ends, which lost 0 bases and 5 bases, there was a span of 8 bases. The CDR3 covers 13 residues. This chain's CDR3 is CAWSVVTDNEQFF. The DNA of the CDR3 is TGTGCCTGGAGTGTAGTGACAGACAATGAGCAGTTCTTC.

The rearrangement links TRBV18 to TRBJ2-5, with 7 bases fitting TRBD2. Germline V CDR1 and CDR2: KGHSH, LQKENI. The CDR3 totals 15 residues. V was clipped by 1 base and J by 5 bases; unmatched bases: 7. CDR3 amino acids: CASSPLGGAVETQYF. In DNA form, the CDR3 reads TGTGCCAGCTCACCACTGGGAGGGGCGGTGGAGACCCAGTACTTC.

The chain has TRBV19 and TRBJ1-1, with 7 bases identical to TRBD1. The CDR3 is 13 residues long. With V trimmed by 10 bases and J by 1 base, 6 bases remained unmatched. Per germline, CDR1 LNHDA and CDR2 SQIVND (reference sequence). The CDR3 loop is CATGDSTNTEAFF. CDR3 nucleotide sequence: TGTGCCACTGGGGACAGTACGAACACTGAAGCTTTCTTT.

The chain uses TRBV21-1 and TRBJ2-1; the listed D gene, TRBD1, was not tested against the DNA. TRBV21-1 is a documented pseudogene. This CDR3 has 17 residues. The DNA for the CDR3 is TGTGCCAGCAGCTCACCCCCCGGGACAGGGGATTACAATGAGCAGTTCTTC. Translation: CASSSPPGTGDYNEQFF.

This clone was picked up a small number of times. The V call is TRBV10-3, the J call TRBJ2-5; D is ambiguous. The CDR3 sequence is 12 residues long. The V and J ends lost 6 bases and 1 base respectively, with 6 bases between them. Per germline, CDR1 ENHRY and CDR2 SYGVKD. This CDR3 reads CAIRASQETQYF. The CDR3 bases are TGTGCCATCAGGGCTAGCCAAGAGACCCAGTACTTC.

The chain employs TRBV4-1 and TRBJ2-2; possibly TRBD1 for D (6 bases). Germline lookup yields CDR1 MGHRA and CDR2 YSYEKL. V shed 1 base and J shed 1 base, with 16 bases lying between them. This CDR3 has 18 residues. The CDR3 DNA reads TGCGCCAGCAGCCAAGCCCCACCCGAGACAGGGAACACCGGGGAGCTGTTTTTT. Protein product: CASSQAPPETGNTGELFF.

Comments on this clone: One end of the junction varies from germline; a read error may be responsible. This rearrangement joins TRBV5-4 to TRBJ2-7, with 10 bases aligning to TRBD2. This CDR3 is built from 13 residues. Germline V lookup: CDR1 SGHNT, CDR2 YYREEE (reference sequence). DNA of the CDR3: TGTGCCAGCAGCTTGGGTCCTAGCGGGGGCCCTACCTTC. Translated, it gives CASSLGPSGGPTF.

The V gene is TRBV7-2, the J gene TRBJ2-3; no clear D. V lost 4 bases and J 2 bases, leaving 4 bases between the germline ends. The CDR3 extends over 12 amino acids. Germline V gene sequence: CDR1 SGHTA, CDR2 FQGNSA. The CDR3 DNA reads TGTGCCAGCAGCTACTACACAGATACGCAGTATTTT. Amino acid sequence: CASSYYTDTQYF.

CDR3 loop: CASSTIGQGNNYGYTF. The CDR3 nucleotides are TGCGCCAGCAGCACCATCGGACAGGGGAATAACTATGGCTACACCTTC. This sequence joins TRBV5-1 and TRBJ1-2; 9 bases agree with TRBD1. The V gene end was trimmed by 4 bases and the J gene end by 1 base; junction bases not matched to a gene: 8. CDR1 and CDR2 from the germline V gene are SGHRS and YFSETQ. The CDR3 is made up of 16 amino acids.

This clone was detected only once. This chain joins TRBV28 and TRBJ1-6, with D unclear. Germline assignment: CDR1 MDHEN and CDR2 SYDVKM. The CDR3 is 14 amino acids. V was pared by 3 bases and J by 5 bases, with 8 bases between. The CDR3: CASSFLGDNSPLHF. The CDR3 bases are TGTGCCAGCAGTTTCCTCGGAGATAATTCACCCCTCCACTTT.

This chain links TRBV4-2 with TRBJ2-2, with no clear D. The V gene's germline CDR1 is LGHNA and CDR2 YNFKEQ. The CDR3 is 16 amino acids. Trimming took 3 bases from V and 1 from J, leaving 12 bases between them. CDR3 protein: CASSQQNQVNTGELFF. CDR3 bases: TGTGCCAGCAGCCAGCAGAATCAGGTGAACACCGGGGAGCTGTTTTTT.

This clone has just a few counts. This chain uses TRBV5-6 with TRBJ1-6, with D hard to call. V lost 1 base and J 9 bases, leaving 14 bases between the germline ends. CDR1 and CDR2 (germline): SGHDT, YYEEEE. The CDR3 loop spans 15 amino acids. As DNA, the CDR3 is TGTGCCAGCAGCTTGCGGGAGCCGGGAGGTTCACCCCTCCACTTT. Translation gives CASSLREPGGSPLHF.

The chain carries TRBV6-5 and TRBJ1-2; 7 bases align to TRBD1. The CDR3 is 14 residues long. J gave up 8 bases and V 2 bases, and 8 bases lay outside the gene matches. Germline loops: CDR1 MNHEY, CDR2 SVGAGI. The CDR3, as DNA: TGTGCCAGCAGTTACGCGCCAGGACAGGCAGGCTACACCTTC. Amino acid sequence: CASSYAPGQAGYTF.

This sequence joins TRBV7-3 and TRBJ2-1; TRBD2 aligns across 8 bases. Germline V CDR1 and CDR2: SGHTA, FQGTGA. V dropped 5 bases and J dropped 9; count of bases not matched to a gene: 18. The CDR3 covers 17 residues. Here the CDR3 reads CASSPSVMGTSSSEQFF. The DNA for the CDR3 is TGTGCCAGCAGCCCAAGTGTAATGGGGACTAGTAGCTCTGAGCAGTTCTTC. Complete variable domain (other parts from reference TRBV7-3 and TRBJ2-1): GAGVSQTPSNKVTEKGKYVELRCDPISGHTALYWYRQSLGQGPEFLIYFQGTGAADDSGLPNDRFFAVRPEGSVSTLKIQRTERGDSAVYLCASSPSVMGTSSSEQFFGPGTRLTVL.

The genes are TRBV6-5 and TRBJ2-3; D not resolved. Germline CDR1 reads MNHEY; CDR2 reads SVGAGI. The V end lost 5 bases, the J end lost 2 bases, and 2 bases lay between the germline ends. The CDR3 contains 11 residues. The CDR3 spells CASSHTDTQYF. The CDR3 DNA sequence: TGTGCCAGCAGTCACACAGATACGCAGTATTTT.

This chain joins TRBV4-3 and TRBJ1-2, with TRBD1 matching over 11 bases. The CDR3 contains 18 residues. Germline CDR1 and CDR2: LGHNA and YSLEER. Trimming cost V 4 bases and J 4 bases; bases outside gene matches: 14. CDR3 amino acids: CASSRTPGQGGRSYGYTF. In DNA, the CDR3 is TGCGCCAGCAGCCGAACCCCGGGACAGGGGGGACGTAGCTATGGCTACACCTTC.

The V and J genes are TRBV9 and TRBJ2-2; 7 bases align to TRBD1. Germline CDR1 and CDR2: SGDLS and YYNGEE. The junction had 7 bases not matched to a gene; V was cut back by 3 bases and J by 2 bases. The CDR3 length is 16 residues. This CDR3 reads CASSARGQDNTGELFF. CDR3 nucleotide sequence: TGTGCCAGCAGCGCGAGAGGACAGGATAACACCGGGGAGCTGTTTTTT.